This T cell receptor beta chain was found in a study of cytotoxic CD8 clonotypes in ibrutinib-treated CLL. In the study overall: Overall, around 25 responses were partial and 2 complete; following median about 68 months, 14 patients stayed remitted and about 12 progressed. Regarding the study as a whole: Public clonotypes proved infrequent, and on treatment they shrank or remained steady.

Comments on this clone: Its antigen is currently unknown.

This table comes from immunoSEQ multiplex PCR, and its TCRdb copy is limited to in-frame clones, with some not included. The sample has just over 200,000 clones; about 75% are singletons. Trimming left V 3 bases short and J 0 bases short, with 12 bases between. CDR1 is GTSNPN and CDR2 is SVGIG in the germline V gene (reference sequence). The CDR3 runs to 16 residues. The chain uses TRBV30 and TRBJ2-6; D might be TRBD1 (6 bases). The source material was PBMCs, sampled after 12 months of ibrutinib treatment. The TCR comes from a human donor with chronic lymphocytic leukemia. The CDR3 DNA sequence: TGTGCCTGGAGGTTGAAGGGGGTCTCTGGGGCCAACGTCCTGACTTTC. The encoded protein is CAWRLKGVSGANVLTF.